These T cell receptor beta chains were read from a single sample in a study of regulatory T cells in long-lasting Graves disease. MiXCR, applied by TCRdb to the multiplex PCR reads, yields one record per CDR3 protein. The table has around 460,000 distinct CDR3 sequences, around a fifth seen once. Specimen: peripheral blood mononuclear cells (PBMCs), collected when the disease was refractory, from a patient treated with antithyroid drugs. The source of these receptors is a female donor with Graves disease. Both conserved end residues are part of each CDR3. Fields, in order: clone size, J gene, D gene, V gene, CDR3 protein. D genes are given only for firm matches. Some rows mark clone size as missing; the rest say once, few, many or name a class of expanded clone.

many | TRBJ1-6 | NA | TRBV11-3 | CASSPVRRTGNSPLHF
NA | TRBJ2-7 | TRBD1 | TRBV30 | CAWRARDSYEQYF
many | TRBJ2-7 | NA | TRBV12-3/TRBV12-4 | CASCSFPPPYEQYF
many | TRBJ2-5 | NA | TRBV7-9 | CASSSGQGRQETQYF
NA | TRBJ2-3 | NA | TRBV14 | CASSQALLTQYF
many | TRBJ2-5 | NA | TRBV28 | CACLPSGTPPRTQETQYF
NA | TRBJ1-3 | NA | TRBV29-1 | CSVVFRGSGNTIYF
NA | TRBJ2-2 | NA | TRBV30 | CGWSVSGPTGELFF
NA | TRBJ2-2 | TRBD2 | TRBV9 | CASSDAFGGDNTGELFF
NA | TRBJ2-7 | NA | TRBV20-1 | CSARPGVAPYEQYF
NA | TRBJ2-3 | TRBD1 | TRBV28 | CASSHGQGADTQYF
NA | TRBJ2-3 | NA | TRBV19 | CASSIVGGSTDTQYF
NA | TRBJ1-1 | TRBD1 | TRBV3-1 | CASSPQQGLDTEAFF
few | TRBJ2-6 | NA | TRBV19 | CASSIPGAGANVLTF
few | TRBJ2-7 | TRBD2 | TRBV6-2/TRBV6-3 | CASSFSGLAAYEQYF
many | TRBJ2-7 | TRBD2 | TRBV20-1 | CSARDLFSGRAYEQYF
few | TRBJ2-5 | NA | TRBV9 | CASKAAGETQYF
NA | TRBJ2-2 | NA | TRBV19 | CASRGAGTGELFF
NA | TRBJ2-3 | TRBD2 | TRBV6-2/TRBV6-3 | CASSESGTTERDTQYF
few | TRBJ2-5 | NA | TRBV3-2 | CASSLPDRSIWVYQETQYF
NA | TRBJ1-1 | NA | TRBV7-8 | CASSAQGSAFF
many | TRBJ2-7 | TRBD2 | TRBV28 | CASSLYGGSYEQYF
many | TRBJ2-5 | NA | TRBV11-1 | CASSLTTTRMQETQYF
many | TRBJ2-7 | NA | TRBV29-1 | CSGGVGPPEDEQYF
NA | TRBJ2-5 | NA | TRBV19 | CASRGRGRDGTQTQYF
NA | TRBJ2-1 | NA | TRBV11-3 | CASSFHTGWEQFF
many | TRBJ2-2 | TRBD1 | TRBV28 | CASSPGTGGILFTGELFF
many | TRBJ1-6 | TRBD1 | TRBV2 | CASRAGTGNSPLHF
NA | TRBJ2-3 | NA | TRBV7-2 | CASSPAGNGDTQYF
few | TRBJ2-7 | NA | TRBV7-2 | CASVRGPAGYSYEQYF
NA | TRBJ2-2 | TRBD2 | TRBV6-5 | CASSYGGSASGELFF
many | TRBJ1-1 | NA | TRBV29-1 | CSVARSEAFF
many | TRBJ2-6 | NA | TRBV27 | CASSDLSGNSGANVLTF
NA | TRBJ2-7 | TRBD1 | TRBV20-1 | CSARRTGETYKQYF
few | TRBJ2-5 | TRBD2 | TRBV7-9 | CASSLSGEEQETQYF
few | TRBJ2-1 | NA | TRBV6-1 | CASSKTEGINEQFF
NA | TRBJ2-7 | NA | TRBV19 | CASGRTRSYEQYF
many | TRBJ1-1 | NA | TRBV19 | CASSITVNTEAFF
NA | TRBJ1-4 | NA | TRBV19 | CASSRDAGATNEKLLF
NA | TRBJ1-2 | NA | TRBV20-1 | CSALWDVNYDYTF
many | TRBJ2-4 | TRBD1 | TRBV7-2 | CASSGPGQGENIQYF
many | TRBJ2-7 | TRBD2 | TRBV28 | CASSFVVEGRELNEQYF
many | TRBJ1-1 | TRBD1 | TRBV12-3/TRBV12-4 | CASTPDWQGVMNTEAFF
NA | TRBJ1-5 | NA | TRBV10-3 | CATATGSPNQPQHF
few | TRBJ2-4 | NA | TRBV2 | CASSEAIPLAKNIQYF
NA | TRBJ2-3 | NA | TRBV28 | CATFFTGQGTDTQYF
few | TRBJ1-3 | NA | TRBV12-3/TRBV12-4 | CASTPGLGGNTIYF
NA | TRBJ2-5 | NA | TRBV5-8 | CASSGANQETQYF
few | TRBJ2-1 | TRBD2 | TRBV20-1 | CSALAGTSGTKQFF
many | TRBJ1-1 | NA | TRBV19 | CASSRPGGSDTEAFF
many | TRBJ1-2 | TRBD1 | TRBV6-1 | CAIKDRAYGYTF
few | TRBJ2-2 | NA | TRBV12-3/TRBV12-4 | CASSLRGVDTGELFF
NA | TRBJ1-2 | NA | TRBV3-1 | CASSQDPKSNYGYTF
many | TRBJ2-2 | NA | TRBV20-1 | CSARGGGELFF
NA | TRBJ2-7 | TRBD2 | TRBV5-1 | CASSFDGLAGGSGEQYF
many | TRBJ2-5 | TRBD2 | TRBV28 | CASSSLAGEQETQYF
NA | TRBJ2-7 | TRBD2 | TRBV15 | CATSSWGLAGAGEQYF
many | TRBJ1-2 | TRBD1 | TRBV29-1 | CSVFGQGTLPNYGYTF